Here is one T cell receptor (beta chain) with its context. Its cognate antigen is unknown. This specimen belongs to a study of T cell responses to AZD1222 COVID-19 vaccine. Study-wide results and caveats: Rises in breadth and depth of Spike-specific TCRs came after two AZD1222 doses. Reportedly, close to half of spike-specific TCRs are directed against unmutated variant regions. Females outnumbered males among donors, who were mostly white British; clonal diversity was possibly underestimated.

TCRdb keeps only in-frame clones here, not all; method: immunoSEQ multiplex PCR. Of 120,000 or so clones in the sample, about 89% were seen once. Germline values: CDR1 SGHTA, CDR2 FQGNSA. V lost 3 bases and J lost 1; bases outside the gene matches: 8. The CDR3 contains 16 residues. The sequenced sample was peripheral blood, obtained on day 0 of AZD1222 vaccination. This receptor was taken from an adult in good health. The rearrangement joins TRBV7-2 to TRBJ1-2, with TRBD1 matching over 7 bases. Written as DNA, the CDR3 is TGTGCCAGCAGCTTCACCTCAGGGGGGTTTAACTATGGCTACACCTTC. It translates to CASSFTSGGFNYGYTF.